Detailed here is one TCR beta chain. This clonotype was seen once. There is no known antigen for this receptor. No clone much larger than this one lies a single base away; base qualities are absent. On its own, one read is weak support. Looking up the germline V gene (reference sequence) yields CDR1 SEHNR and CDR2 FQNEAQ. Reading from cysteine to phenylalanine, the CDR3 counts 14 amino acids. CDR3 DNA is the only sequence kept; it has 42 bases, read in frame from the first base. The trim is 5 bases for V and 8 bases for J, with a gap of 15 bases between the germline ends. The TCR beta CDR3 regions were amplified from the RNA transcripts. The TCR CDR3 was subjected to a first round of RT-PCR using the HTBI primer set and the Qiagen OneStep RT-PCR kit. Libraries were constructed in a second round of multiplex PCR, after which size selection and purification were performed. The libraries were sequenced on an Illumina HiSeq2000 using paired-end 100 bp reads. In the original analysis: SOAPnuke was used to process the raw data, throwing out any read that contained adapters or uncalled bases, had a mean Phred below 15, or lacked an exact constant-primer or identifier match. COPE v1.2.5 was used to merge high-quality paired reads, and clonotypes were defined as unique nucleotide sequences. Clonotypes were aligned to IMGT TRBV, TRBD and TRBJ reference segments using MiTCR v1.1. Analysis was restricted to V-J combinations with a frequency above 0.0001, which covered 98% to 99.2% of repertoires. The TCS score was defined as F50 (clonal expansion) divided by E x V (chaos), with BLOSUM62-based TCRdist calculated between CDR3 peptides within each V-J. Welch's t-statistics and random forest reduced several hundred V-J features to 13, which were used in a naive Bayes classifier (R e1071). The similarity between thyroid and blood repertoires was quantified using the Morisita-Horn index. TCRdb's own reprocessing of the public reads used fastp at Q25 and MiXCR and kept productive beta chains. Rows with a matching CDR3 protein are joined into one entry that keeps the most common DNA and genes. Clone size and V and J calls follow TCRdb, not the original study. The sample data list 650,000 to 800,000 distinct CDR3 sequences, and about 45% of these were observed just once. The ten largest clones take up less than 9% of the sample.

The data stem from a study of T cells in Graves' hyperthyroidism and ophthalmopathy (dated by TCRdb to the late 2010s). The study in broad terms: A discovery cohort of 95 to 100 patients, roughly 45 with Graves' ophthalmopathy and about 58 with stable Graves' hyperthyroidism, was used to find distinguishing TCR V-J signatures. An independent validation cohort of 18 to 20 hyperthyroidism patients and 15 or so patients who later progressed to ophthalmopathy tested prospective prediction of ophthalmopathy. The roughly 94 discovery patients were randomly divided into training and test sets at a 7:3 ratio. Thyroid tissue and blood T-cell repertoires from about 6 Graves' hyperthyroidism patients were also compared in the study. Following sampling, methimazole starting at 30 mg daily was given to hyperthyroidism patients, and high-dose intravenous methylprednisolone was given to ophthalmopathy patients. TCR Vbeta CDR3 sequencing of 130 to 150 peripheral blood samples (43 ophthalmopathy, some 75 hyperthyroidism and around 17 progressor patients) is reported in the paper. The full study reports these points: No statistical method was used to fix the sample size in advance, and group allocation was not hidden from the investigators. A model built on a 13 V-J signature distinguished ophthalmopathy from stable hyperthyroidism, reaching over 85% sensitivity and about 81% specificity in cross-validation and 80%/75% in testing. Most expanded thyroid clonotypes (frequency above 0.001) were also found in blood, which suggests that blood repertoires may mirror thyroid immune responses. In validation, the model predicted progression to ophthalmopathy with over 60% sensitivity and less than 75% specificity, a median of 6.5 months before onset.

Exclusion was applied to patients with uncontrolled infections, other autoimmune diseases, pregnancy or lactation. Diagnoses were based on clinical symptoms, serum thyroxine and TRAb, thyroid ultrasound and orbital computed tomography. Total RNA was extracted using Trizol reagent, and RNA quality was assessed on an Agilent 2100 Bioanalyzer. The specimen was peripheral blood or thyroid tissue (not recorded which). This TCR was recovered from an adult man with Graves' disease, either hyperthyroidism or ophthalmopathy (not recorded which). The chain links TRBV7-9 with TRBJ1-4; there is no confident call for the D gene. This receptor has the CDR3 CASSPTAGVEKLFF. The DNA reads TGTGCCAGCAGCCCCACCGCCGGGGTGGAAAAACTGTTTTTT.